The rows below give T cell receptor beta chains drawn from one sample of a study of blood T cell repertoires in COVID-19. The table came from immunoSEQ multiplex PCR; TCRdb's copy has only in-frame clones and leaves some out. The sample holds approximately 76,000 clones, approximately 90% seen once. What was sequenced was peripheral blood. These receptors were obtained from a human donor in a cohort sampled during active COVID-19. The CDR3 runs from the conserved cysteine through the conserved F or W. The order of the fields is J gene, V gene, D gene, clone size, CDR3 length, CDR3 DNA, CDR3 protein. A D gene is named only where the DNA matches it firmly. Some rows mark clone size as missing; the rest say once, few, many or name a class of expanded clone.

J: TRBJ2-7; V: TRBV14; D: TRBD1; size: .; length: 14; DNA: TGTGCCAGCAGCGGCTGGGACAGGGGGGACGAGCAGTACTTC; CDR3: CASSGWDRGDEQYF
J: TRBJ1-2; V: TRBV30; D: .; size: .; length: 14; DNA: TGTGCCTGGAGTGTACGAGTAGGGGACTATGGCTACACCTTC; CDR3: CAWSVRVGDYGYTF
J: TRBJ2-6; V: TRBV4-3; D: .; size: .; length: 17; DNA: TGCGCCAGCAGCCAAGAAGTTGCAGTGTCTGGGGCCAACGTCCTGACTTTC; CDR3: CASSQEVAVSGANVLTF
J: TRBJ2-1; V: TRBV7-9; D: TRBD2; size: .; length: 16; DNA: TGTGCCAGCAGCCCGGGACTAGCGAGTGCCTACAATGAGCAGTTCTTC; CDR3: CASSPGLASAYNEQFF
J: TRBJ1-2; V: TRBV6-5; D: .; size: .; length: 15; DNA: TGTGCCAGCAGCCTGACAGGCTTAGCTAACTATGGCTACACCTTC; CDR3: CASSLTGLANYGYTF
J: TRBJ2-2; V: TRBV6-2/TRBV6-3; D: .; size: .; length: 16; DNA: TGTGCCAGCAGTTACATGGTGGTAGCTGGGACCGGGGAGCTGTTTTTT; CDR3: CASSYMVVAGTGELFF
J: TRBJ2-7; V: TRBV3-1/TRBV3-2; D: TRBD1; size: .; length: 16; DNA: TGTGCCAGCAGCCAAGATGGATACAGGGGCCCCTACGAGCAGTACTTC; CDR3: CASSQDGYRGPYEQYF
J: TRBJ1-6; V: TRBV2; D: TRBD1; size: .; length: 14; DNA: TGTGCCAGCGGGGGGGGACAGGTTAATTCACCCCTCCACTTT; CDR3: CASGGGQVNSPLHF
J: TRBJ2-7; V: TRBV14; D: .; size: .; length: 15; DNA: TGTGCCAGCTCGGACACAGCTACAGGATTACACGAGCAGTACTTC; CDR3: CASSDTATGLHEQYF
J: TRBJ2-7; V: TRBV13; D: TRBD1; size: .; length: 14; DNA: TGTGCCAGCAGCTTAGGACAGGGGGTCTCCGAGCAGTACTTC; CDR3: CASSLGQGVSEQYF
J: TRBJ2-7; V: TRBV5-6; D: TRBD2; size: .; length: 14; DNA: TGTGCCAGCAGGACTAGCGGGGGGGCGGCCGAGCAGTACTTC; CDR3: CASRTSGGAAEQYF
J: TRBJ1-6; V: TRBV10-3; D: TRBD1; size: .; length: 13; DNA: TGTGCCATCGGTGGGACAGGGGATTCACCCCTCCACTTT; CDR3: CAIGGTGDSPLHF
J: TRBJ2-7; V: TRBV27; D: TRBD1; size: few; length: 15; DNA: TGTGCCAGCACCCTTCGAGCAGGGGGCTACTACGAGCAGTACTTC; CDR3: CASTLRAGGYYEQYF
J: TRBJ1-3; V: TRBV19; D: TRBD1; size: .; length: 18; DNA: TGTGCCAGTAGCATATCCGGGACAGACTTTTGGTCTGGAAACACCATATATTTT; CDR3: CASSISGTDFWSGNTIYF